These T cell receptor beta chains were read from a single sample in a study of Graves' ophthalmopathy and Graves' hyperthyroidism. TCRdb called the multiplex PCR reads again in MiXCR, with one record for every CDR3 protein. The table shows almost 750,000 distinct CDR3 sequences, with roughly two fifths occurring only once. Sequencing was done on a sample of peripheral blood. These receptors were collected from an adult man with Graves' ophthalmopathy. The CDR3 runs from the conserved cysteine through the conserved F or W. D genes are given only for firm matches. Not all rows give a size; the values are once, few, many and, for expanded clones, a class.

length	J	V	D	size	CDR3	DNA
14	TRBJ1-6	TRBV9	NA	many	CASSVDLLNSPLHF	TGTGCCAGCAGCGTGGACCTGCTTAATTCACCCCTCCACTTT
14	TRBJ2-7	TRBV7-4	TRBD2	NA	CASTTRGGANEQYF	TGTGCCAGCACCACGCGGGGGGGGGCAAACGAGCAGTACTTC
13	TRBJ2-7	TRBV5-6	NA	few	CASSPWAVYEQYF	TGTGCCAGCAGCCCCTGGGCCGTCTACGAGCAGTACTTC
14	TRBJ1-2	TRBV10-3	NA	many	CASSDFRTDVGYTF	TGTGCCAGCAGTGACTTTAGGACGGACGTGGGCTACACCTTC
15	TRBJ2-3	TRBV25-1	NA	NA	CASSEYAGGTDTQYF	TGTGCCAGCAGTGAATACGCCGGGGGCACAGATACGCAGTATTTT
14	TRBJ2-7	TRBV19	NA	NA	CASSIKGSTYEQYF	TGTGCCAGTAGTATTAAGGGAAGCACCTACGAGCAGTACTTC
12	TRBJ2-5	TRBV7-2	NA	NA	CAGSFGWETQYF	TGTGCCGGCAGCTTCGGCTGGGAGACCCAGTACTTC
13	TRBJ1-1	TRBV6-5	NA	few	CASSYRGTTEAFF	TGTGCCAGCAGTTACAGGGGAACAACTGAAGCTTTCTTT
17	TRBJ1-2	TRBV5-1	TRBD1	NA	CASSPDGTGGYGDGYTF	TGCGCCAGCAGCCCTGACGGGACAGGGGGTTACGGCGATGGCTACACCTTC
12	TRBJ2-1	TRBV20-1	NA	NA	CSAITGGDEQFF	TGCAGTGCTATAACGGGTGGGGATGAGCAGTTCTTC
13	TRBJ1-4	TRBV20-1	NA	many	CSAVDTKREKLFF	TGCAGTGCCGTAGATACCAAACGGGAAAAACTGTTTTTT
16	TRBJ2-2	TRBV25-1	NA	NA	CASSPRELGDTGELFF	TGTGCCAGCAGTCCTCGGGAGTTAGGAGACACCGGGGAGCTGTTTTTT
15	TRBJ2-5	TRBV20-1	TRBD1	few	CSASWGQGGLGTQYF	TGCAGTGCTAGTTGGGGACAGGGTGGTCTGGGGACCCAGTACTTC
15	TRBJ2-2	TRBV10-2	TRBD2	many	CASWSGRALDGELFF	TGCGCCAGCTGGAGCGGGAGGGCTTTAGACGGGGAGCTGTTTTTT
16	TRBJ2-2	TRBV10-3	TRBD1	NA	CAISESTGANTGELFF	TGTGCCATCAGTGAGTCCACAGGGGCGAACACCGGGGAGCTGTTTTTT
14	TRBJ2-7	TRBV7-8	NA	many	CASSLGLSPQEQYF	TGTGCCAGCAGCCTGGGACTGTCCCCTCAAGAGCAGTACTTC
15	TRBJ1-2	TRBV15	NA	few	CATSSESPDDYGYTF	TGTGCCACCAGCAGTGAGTCCCCGGATGACTATGGCTACACCTTC
16	TRBJ1-6	TRBV7-2	NA	NA	CASSQDSWGNNSPLHF	TGCGCCAGCAGCCAAGATTCTTGGGGTAATAATTCACCCCTCCACTTT
15	TRBJ2-7	TRBV25-1	TRBD1	NA	CASSSAQGRQYEQYF	TGTGCCAGCTCCTCGGCACAGGGGCGGCAATACGAGCAGTACTTC
17	TRBJ1-1	TRBV24-1	NA	many	CATKGGGEKGMNTEAFF	TGTGCCACCAAAGGTGGAGGAGAAAAAGGGATGAACACTGAAGCTTTCTTT
12	TRBJ2-5	TRBV2	NA	NA	CASSLTLETQYF	TGTGCCAGCAGTCTAACATTAGAGACCCAGTACTTC
15	TRBJ2-2	TRBV25-1	NA	NA	CASSLGAAGIGELFF	TGTGCCAGCAGTTTAGGAGCGGCAGGCATCGGGGAGCTGTTTTTT
16	TRBJ2-5	TRBV9	NA	many	CASSVTIAAGYQTQYF	TGTGCCAGCAGCGTCACGATAGCGGCGGGTTATCAGACCCAGTACTTC
15	TRBJ1-2	TRBV11-2	NA	many	CASSLTPRAADGYTF	TGTGCCAGCAGCTTAACCCCCAGGGCAGCTGATGGCTACACCTTC
15	TRBJ1-1	TRBV19	TRBD1	few	CASSRRTGRNTEAFF	TGTGCCAGTAGTCGACGGACAGGGAGGAACACTGAAGCTTTCTTT
14	TRBJ2-7	TRBV29-1	TRBD2	many	CSAFLAGGTHEQYF	TGCAGCGCCTTCCTCGCGGGAGGTACCCACGAGCAGTACTTC
12	TRBJ2-3	TRBV29-1	NA	NA	CSVASGTDTQYF	TGCAGCGTTGCCAGCGGCACAGATACGCAGTATTTT
18	TRBJ2-7	TRBV7-9	TRBD2	NA	CASSYGLIGLAGVYEQYF	TGCGCCAGCAGCTATGGCCTCATCGGGCTAGCGGGAGTATACGAGCAGTACTTC
14	TRBJ2-5	TRBV7-8	NA	few	CASSLQRTQETQYF	TGTGCCAGCAGCTTGCAGCGAACCCAAGAGACCCAGTACTTC
15	TRBJ2-5	TRBV7-2	NA	many	CASSLDGLAAETQYF	TGTGCCAGCAGCTTAGATGGTCTAGCTGCAGAGACCCAGTACTTC
15	TRBJ1-4	TRBV12-3/TRBV12-4	NA	NA	CASRKGGSANEKLFF	TGTGCCAGCCGTAAAGGAGGGTCGGCCAATGAAAAACTGTTTTTT
14	TRBJ1-5	TRBV20-1	NA	few	CSARTANSNQPQHF	TGCAGTGCTAGGACAGCTAATAGCAATCAGCCCCAGCATTTT
14	TRBJ2-5	TRBV20-1	NA	NA	CSARDRGGIETQYF	TGCAGTGCTAGAGATAGGGGAGGTATAGAGACCCAGTACTTC
13	TRBJ2-5	TRBV18	NA	once	CASSPAAGETQYF	TGTGCCAGCTCACCAGCCGCAGGAGAGACCCAGTACTTC
15	TRBJ2-5	TRBV7-2	TRBD1	NA	CASSSRTGGTETQYF	TGTGCCAGCAGTTCGAGGACAGGGGGAACGGAGACCCAGTACTTC
15	TRBJ1-1	TRBV19	NA	many	CASSIAGGMNTEAFF	TGTGCCAGTAGTATAGCCGGGGGCATGAACACTGAAGCTTTCTTT
15	TRBJ2-5	TRBV6-5	TRBD1	NA	CASRPGQVYEETQYF	TGTGCCAGCAGACCTGGACAGGTATACGAAGAGACCCAGTACTTC
16	TRBJ1-2	TRBV9	NA	NA	CASSVGGSTPPYGYTF	TGTGCCAGCAGCGTAGGTGGGTCCACTCCCCCCTATGGCTACACCTTC
13	TRBJ2-5	TRBV10-3	TRBD2	NA	CASTLSGAETQYF	TGTGCCAGCACCCTTAGCGGGGCCGAGACCCAGTACTTC
13	TRBJ2-6	TRBV7-9	NA	NA	CASSLTITAVLTF	TGTGCCAGCAGCTTAACGATAACGGCCGTCCTGACTTTC
13	TRBJ2-5	TRBV29-1	TRBD1	many	CSVSPTGAETQYF	TGCAGCGTTTCTCCGACAGGGGCAGAGACCCAGTACTTC
14	TRBJ1-1	TRBV29-1	NA	few	CSVHPSAPNTEAFF	TGCAGCGTTCATCCTTCGGCTCCGAACACTGAAGCTTTCTTT
14	TRBJ2-7	TRBV12-3/TRBV12-4	TRBD2	few	CASSAAGNSYEQYF	TGTGCCAGCAGTGCAGCGGGGAACTCCTACGAGCAGTACTTC
14	TRBJ1-4	TRBV7-2	NA	NA	CASAEGRGSGKLFF	TGTGCCAGCGCGGAGGGGCGGGGTTCCGGAAAACTGTTTTTT
14	TRBJ1-2	TRBV10-1	NA	few	CASSGPEGSYGYTF	TGCGCCAGCAGTGGCCCGGAGGGGAGTTATGGCTACACCTTC
16	TRBJ2-7	TRBV2	NA	few	CASSSPLGQGTYEQYF	TGTGCCAGCAGTTCCCCCCTCGGGCAGGGGACCTACGAGCAGTACTTC
16	TRBJ2-2	TRBV25-1	NA	NA	CASSYSSTGNTGELFF	TGTGCCAGCAGTTACTCATCGACAGGGAACACCGGGGAGCTGTTTTTT
13	TRBJ1-2	TRBV15	NA	NA	CATSSLGNYGYTF	TGTGCCACCAGCAGCTTGGGAAACTATGGCTACACCTTC
9	TRBJ1-4	TRBV2	NA	NA	CASSAAGYF	TGTGCCAGCTCGGCTGCGGGGTATTTT
19	TRBJ2-6	TRBV10-3	TRBD1	once	CASSTRTGGGLSGANVLTF	TGTGCCAGCAGTACCCGGACAGGGGGCGGGCTCTCTGGGGCCAACGTCCTGACTTTC
14	TRBJ2-2	TRBV7-6	NA	few	CASSLDSPPGELFF	TGTGCCAGCAGCCTCGATAGTCCTCCCGGGGAGCTGTTTTTT
11	TRBJ1-2	TRBV20-1	NA	NA	CSAPWGKGYTF	TGCAGTGCTCCCTGGGGTAAAGGCTACACCTTC
13	TRBJ2-7	TRBV6-2/TRBV6-3	TRBD2	few	CAASSGNLYEQYF	TGTGCCGCTTCGAGCGGGAACCTCTACGAGCAGTACTTC
16	TRBJ2-3	TRBV12-3/TRBV12-4	TRBD1	NA	CASSFGTGLSTDTQYF	TGTGCCAGCAGTTTTGGGACAGGACTTTCCACAGATACGCAGTATTTT
12	TRBJ2-5	TRBV20-1	NA	many	CSASGSNPHQYF	TGCAGTGCTAGCGGAAGCAACCCCCACCAGTACTTC